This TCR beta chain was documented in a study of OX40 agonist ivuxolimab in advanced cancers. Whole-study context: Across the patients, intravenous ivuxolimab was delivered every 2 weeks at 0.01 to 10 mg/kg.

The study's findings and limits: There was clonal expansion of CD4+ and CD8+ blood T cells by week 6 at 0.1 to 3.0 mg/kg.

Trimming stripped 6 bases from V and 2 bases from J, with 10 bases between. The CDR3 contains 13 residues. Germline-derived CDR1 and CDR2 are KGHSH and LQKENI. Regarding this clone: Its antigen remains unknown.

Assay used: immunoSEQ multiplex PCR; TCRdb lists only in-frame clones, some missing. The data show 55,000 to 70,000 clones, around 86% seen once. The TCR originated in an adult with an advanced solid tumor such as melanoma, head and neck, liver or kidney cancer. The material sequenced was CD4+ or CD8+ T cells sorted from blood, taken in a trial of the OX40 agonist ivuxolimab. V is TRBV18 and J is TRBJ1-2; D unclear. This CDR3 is CASSPLDNYGYTF. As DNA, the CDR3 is TGTGCCAGCTCTCCTTTGGACAACTATGGCTACACCTTC.